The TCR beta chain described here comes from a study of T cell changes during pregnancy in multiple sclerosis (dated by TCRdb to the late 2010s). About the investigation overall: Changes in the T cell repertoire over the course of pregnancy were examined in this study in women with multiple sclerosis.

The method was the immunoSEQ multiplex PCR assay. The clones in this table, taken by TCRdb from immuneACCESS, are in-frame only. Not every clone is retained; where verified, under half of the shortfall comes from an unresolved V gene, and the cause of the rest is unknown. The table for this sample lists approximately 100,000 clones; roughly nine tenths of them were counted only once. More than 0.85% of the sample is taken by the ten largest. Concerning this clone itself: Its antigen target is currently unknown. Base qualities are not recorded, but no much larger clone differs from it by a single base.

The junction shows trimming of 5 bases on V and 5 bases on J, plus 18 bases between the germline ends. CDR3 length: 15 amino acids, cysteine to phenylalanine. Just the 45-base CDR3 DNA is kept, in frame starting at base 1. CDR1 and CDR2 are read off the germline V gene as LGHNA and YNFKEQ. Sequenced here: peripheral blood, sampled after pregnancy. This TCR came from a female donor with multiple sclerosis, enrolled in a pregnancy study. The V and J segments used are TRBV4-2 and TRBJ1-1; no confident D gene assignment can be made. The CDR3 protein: CASSSRTNPGTEAFF. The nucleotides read TGTGCCAGCAGCTCCCGGACCAACCCGGGGACTGAAGCTTTCTTT.